This entry is about one T cell receptor (beta chain). Its antigen remains unidentified. The CDR3 is made up of 16 amino acids. Germline-derived CDR1 and CDR2 are LGHDT and YNNKEL (reference sequence). This entry belongs to a study of T cells expressing NK-cell markers. Study-level background: HCMV seropositivity marked seven of the eight sequenced donors; one was seronegative.

5'RACE template switching with UMIs produced the TCR beta cDNA. Using the 5' RACE reads, TCRdb records one entry per CDR3 protein without DNA. This sample's table reports roughly 450,000 distinct CDR3 sequences. Overall study findings and caveats: Roughly 6 donors had dominant NKG2C+ clonotypes that comprised about 1.0-7.5% of their CD8+ T cells.

The source of this sequence is a woman aged 45-65 years in good health. The specimen sequenced was blood T cells: a sorted CD56 or NKG2C T cell subset, CD4+ or CD8+ T cells, or bulk PBMC T cells (not recorded which). The chain combines TRBV3-1 with TRBJ2-5; the D call of TRBD2 rests on TCRdb alone, since no DNA is present to check it. CDR3 residues: CASSQFGTSGLETQYF.